This TCR beta chain came from a study of early T cells in non-severe SARS-CoV-2 infection. Study in general: Unpaired chains resulted from sequencing bulk RNA of unsorted whole blood.

This CDR3 has 11 amino acids. The V gene lost 6 bases and the J gene lost 4 bases, with 6 bases spanning the gap. The germline gives CDR1 MNHEY, CDR2 SVGAGI. TCRdb reprocessed the 5' RACE reads with MiXCR, giving one entry per CDR3 protein. This sample has some 80,000 distinct CDR3 sequences, with more than 10% found just once. Points on this clonotype: Its antigen remains unknown.

The study's findings and limits: The matching step, a VDJdb search, favored anti-spike CD8 responses and missed private and CD4 specificities.

The sample here was whole blood, taken at baseline. This clonotype was obtained from an adult who was a healthcare worker with PCR-confirmed SARS-CoV-2 infection or an uninfected control (not recorded which). The donor label of this sample is uncertain. V gene TRBV6-5 combines with J gene TRBJ1-1, with D possibly matching TRBD1 (5 bases). The CDR3 spells CASSGGTEAFF. The CDR3 nucleotides are TGTGCCAGCAGCGGGGGCACTGAAGCTTTCTTT.